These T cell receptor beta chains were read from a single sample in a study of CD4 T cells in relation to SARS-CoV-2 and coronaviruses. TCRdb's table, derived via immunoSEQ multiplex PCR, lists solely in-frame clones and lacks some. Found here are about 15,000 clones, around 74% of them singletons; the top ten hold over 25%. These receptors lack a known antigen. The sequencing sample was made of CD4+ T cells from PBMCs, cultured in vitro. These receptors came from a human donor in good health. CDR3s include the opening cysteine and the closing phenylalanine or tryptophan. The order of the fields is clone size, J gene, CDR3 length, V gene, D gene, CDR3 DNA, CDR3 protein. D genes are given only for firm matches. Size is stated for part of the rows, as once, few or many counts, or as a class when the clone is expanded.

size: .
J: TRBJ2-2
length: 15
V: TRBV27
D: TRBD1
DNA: TGTGCCAGCAGCAAGCTTCAGGGGGCGCCCGGGGAGCTGTTTTTT
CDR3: CASSKLQGAPGELFF

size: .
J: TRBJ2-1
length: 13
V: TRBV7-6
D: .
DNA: TGTGCCAGCAGCTCCGGGAGTTTCAATGAGCAGTTCTTC
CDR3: CASSSGSFNEQFF

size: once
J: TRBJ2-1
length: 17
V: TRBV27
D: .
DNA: TGTGCCAGCAGTTTATCCCACGGGGGTCCTAGGTACAATGAGCAGTTCTTC
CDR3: CASSLSHGGPRYNEQFF

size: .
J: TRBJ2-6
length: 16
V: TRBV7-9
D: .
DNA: TGTGCCAGCAGCCTCTGGGGCGCCTCTGGGGCCAACGTCCTGACTTTC
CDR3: CASSLWGASGANVLTF

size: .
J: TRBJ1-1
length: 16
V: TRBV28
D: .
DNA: TGTGCCAGCAGTTCCGAAGGGGGGCCCGGGAACACTGAAGCTTTCTTT
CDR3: CASSSEGGPGNTEAFF

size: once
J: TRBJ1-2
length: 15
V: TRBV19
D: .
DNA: TGTGCCAGTAGTAAAGCTGCCGGGCCAGACTATGGCTACACCTTC
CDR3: CASSKAAGPDYGYTF

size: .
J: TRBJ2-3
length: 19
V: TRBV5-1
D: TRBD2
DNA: TGCGCCAGCAGGCCCGCCGGGACTAGCGGGAGGACTAGCACAGATACGCAGTATTTT
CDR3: CASRPAGTSGRTSTDTQYF

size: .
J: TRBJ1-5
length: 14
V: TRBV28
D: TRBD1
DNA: TGTGCCAGCAGTACTAAGGGACAGGGGGGGAACCAGCATTTT
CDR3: CASSTKGQGGNQHF

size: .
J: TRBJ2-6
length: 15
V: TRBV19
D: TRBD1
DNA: TGTGCCAGTAGTAGACAGGGGTCCGGGGCCAACGTCCTGACTTTC
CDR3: CASSRQGSGANVLTF

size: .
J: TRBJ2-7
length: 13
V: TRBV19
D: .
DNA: TGTGCCAGTAGTCCTGGGCCGCGCCGCGAGCAGTACTTC
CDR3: CASSPGPRREQYF

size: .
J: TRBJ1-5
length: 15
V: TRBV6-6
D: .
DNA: TGTGCCAGCACTGGGGACCGGTTTAGCAATCAGCCCCAGCATTTT
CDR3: CASTGDRFSNQPQHF

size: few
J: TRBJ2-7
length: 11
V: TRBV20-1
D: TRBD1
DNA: TGCAGTGTTCAGACAGGGTACGAGCAGTACTTC
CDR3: CSVQTGYEQYF

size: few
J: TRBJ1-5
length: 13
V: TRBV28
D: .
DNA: TGTGCCAGCAAGTTATTAGGGGTTCAGCCCCAGCATTTT
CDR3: CASKLLGVQPQHF

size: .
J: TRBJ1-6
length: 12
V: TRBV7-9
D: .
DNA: TGTGCCAGCAGCGTAGATCTTTCACCCCTCCACTTT
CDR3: CASSVDLSPLHF

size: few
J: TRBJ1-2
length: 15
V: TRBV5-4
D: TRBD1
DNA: TGTGCCAGCAGCCCCGGACAGGGGGCAACAAACGGCTACACCTTC
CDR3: CASSPGQGATNGYTF

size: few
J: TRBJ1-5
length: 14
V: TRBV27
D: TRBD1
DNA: TGTGCCAGCAGCCCGGACAGGGGGAATCAGCCCCAGCATTTT
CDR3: CASSPDRGNQPQHF

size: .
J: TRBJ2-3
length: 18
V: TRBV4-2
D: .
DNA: TGTGCCAGCAGCCAAGAGGGGCGGCTAGGCTCCTCCCAGGAGACGCAGTATTTT
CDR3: CASSQEGRLGSSQETQYF

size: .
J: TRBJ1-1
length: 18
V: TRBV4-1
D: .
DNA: TGCGCCAGCAGCCCCTCCTACCCGCTGACAGCCCTGAACACTGAAGCTTTCTTT
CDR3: CASSPSYPLTALNTEAFF

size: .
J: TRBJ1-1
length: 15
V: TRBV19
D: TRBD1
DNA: TGTGCCAGTAGTATGGGCAGGGGGTCGTACACTGAAGCTTTCTTT
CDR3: CASSMGRGSYTEAFF

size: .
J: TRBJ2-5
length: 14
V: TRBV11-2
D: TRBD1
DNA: TGTGCCAGCAGCTTAGTTAGGGGGCCCACGACCCAGTACTTC
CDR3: CASSLVRGPTTQYF

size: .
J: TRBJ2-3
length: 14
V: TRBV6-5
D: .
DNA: TGTGCCAGCAGTTACTCGAGTGCCACAGATACGCAGTATTTT
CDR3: CASSYSSATDTQYF

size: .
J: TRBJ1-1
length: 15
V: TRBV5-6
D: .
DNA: TGTGCCAGCAGCTCGATACGGGGATTAAACACTGAAGCTTTCTTT
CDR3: CASSSIRGLNTEAFF